This TCR beta chain was captured by sequencing in a study of blood T cells in healthy people across ages. Primed by a sample-barcoded 5' primer and a J-beta primer mix, a second PCR proceeded for roughly 7 to 12 cycles. Each CDR3 protein is one row after TCRdb ran MiXCR on the 5' RACE reads. The repertoire holds approximately 600,000 distinct CDR3 sequences, around three fifths seen once, with over 30% in the top ten. The CDR3 extends over 18 amino acids. Germline CDR1 reads MNHEY; CDR2 reads SVGAGI. The V end was cut by 5 bases, the J end by 2 bases, with 25 bases between. Donors were healthy Caucasian individuals from Russia aged about 6 to 95.

Sequenced sample: blood. The origin of this receptor is a man aged 60 to 69 in good health. V is TRBV6-5 and J is TRBJ2-7, with a tentative D call TRBD1 (6 bases). The CDR3 bases are TGTGCCAGCAGTAACATTCGGACAGCCCTTAGGGACACCTACGAGCAGTACTTC. It translates to CASSNIRTALRDTYEQYF.